The 12 T cell receptor beta chains in this list originate from one sample, sequenced in a study of a mutant IDH1 vaccine in newly diagnosed glioma (dated by TCRdb to the early 2020s). Antigen specificity for these receptors is unknown. In the paper's terms, the time point label means: week 5, during vaccination. A 20-mer mutant IDH1 peptide at 300 micrograms in Montanide made up each vaccine dose, which was injected subcutaneously together with topical imiquimod. The library came from the immunoSEQ multiplex PCR assay. In its TCRdb copy, this immuneACCESS table keeps in-frame sequences only and misses some clones. Where compared with another copy, unresolved V genes explain less than half of these, and the others have no known cause. The sample table contains 30,000 to 35,000 clones; only one count was recorded for more than 55% of them. The ten largest clonotypes hold 11% of the sample. The specimen comprised PBMCs, sampled from a glioma patient whose treatment included an IDH1 peptide vaccine. The receptor source for this set is a woman under 30 with glioma.

The chain joins TRBV7-9 to TRBJ1-1, with D uncertain. CDR3 length: 15 amino acids. Between the trimmed V and J ends, which lost 1 base and 6 bases, there was a span of 15 bases. CDR1 and CDR2 (germline): SEHNR, FQNEAQ (reference sequence). The CDR3 DNA reads as TGTGCCAGCAGCTTAGAGGGCACGGAGGGTGCTGAAGCTTTCTTT. Its translation is CASSLEGTEGAEAFF.

This rearrangement joins TRBV4-3 to TRBJ2-1, with D hard to call. The germline gives CDR1 LGHNA, CDR2 YSLEER. The ends were cut back, 10 bases at V and 0 bases at J, with 16 bases in the middle. The CDR3 is 15 residues long. Written as DNA, the CDR3 is TGCGCCACCAAGGCAGGATACCACTCCTACAATGAGCAGTTCTTC. It codes for CATKAGYHSYNEQFF.

The V and J genes are TRBV5-1 and TRBJ1-5; a possible D gene is TRBD1 (6 bases). CDR1 SGHRS and CDR2 YFSETQ come from the germline V gene. Trimming removed 0 bases from V and 3 bases from J, with 7 bases in between. The CDR3 has 14 residues. The CDR3, as DNA: TGCGCCAGCAGCTTGGGGACAGCCAATCAGCCCCAGCATTTT. It codes for CASSLGTANQPQHF.

The chain has TRBV7-8 and TRBJ2-7; D unresolved. V was clipped by 1 base and J by 4 bases, with 11 bases between them. The CDR3 runs to 14 residues. Germline V gene sequence: CDR1 SGHVS, CDR2 FQNEAQ. CDR3 sequence: CASSLDSPVYEQYF. CDR3 DNA: TGTGCCAGCAGCTTAGATAGTCCGGTTTACGAGCAGTACTTC. Full variable domain (rest looked up from reference TRBV7-8 and TRBJ2-7): GAGVSQSPRYKVAKRGQDVALRCDPISGHVSLFWYQQALGQGPEFLTYFQNEAQLDKSGLPSDRFFAERPEGSVSTLKIQRTQQEDSAVYLCASSLDSPVYEQYFGPGTRLTVT.

The chain couples TRBV18 to TRBJ2-7; 7 bases match TRBD2. Germline V CDR1 and CDR2: KGHSH, LQKENI. The length of the CDR3 is 14 residues. With V trimmed by 0 bases and J by 6 bases, 5 bases remained unmatched. In DNA, the CDR3 is TGTGCCAGCTCACCACCGGGAGGGCTCGGCGAGCAGTACTTC. Protein sequence: CASSPPGGLGEQYF.

Regarding this clone: The junction and the germline gene differ at one end; a read error may be behind it. V gene TRBV10-3 combines with J gene TRBJ2-1; no firm D call. The germline V gene encodes CDR1 ENHRY and CDR2 SYGVKD. This CDR3 contains 15 residues. CDR3 nucleotide sequence: TGTGCCATCAGTAATTCGTCTCTCTCCTCCAATGAGCAGTTCTTC. It encodes CAISNSSLSSNEQFF.

This clone was seen more than once but under ten times. The genes are TRBV7-9 and TRBJ1-4; TRBD1 is a possible D gene (5 bases). Trimming removed 5 bases from V and 6 bases from J, with 16 bases in between. This CDR3 is built from 15 residues. CDR1 and CDR2 from the germline V gene are SEHNR and FQNEAQ (reference sequence). The CDR3 DNA reads TGTGCCAGCAGCGGTACCGGGGGGGTTTATGAAAAACTGTTTTTT. This encodes CASSGTGGVYEKLFF.

This clone occurred a few times. The V and J genes are TRBV9 and TRBJ2-3; 7 bases fit TRBD2. Germline CDR1 reads SGDLS; CDR2 reads YYNGEE. Unmatched junction bases numbered 3, after V lost 0 bases and J lost 2 bases. This CDR3 has 15 amino acids. The CDR3 here is CASSVEGTNTDTQYF. Written as DNA, the CDR3 is TGTGCCAGCAGCGTAGAGGGGACTAACACAGATACGCAGTATTTT.

This clone was seen more than once but under ten times. The chain couples TRBV6-5 to TRBJ1-5, with 8 bases matching TRBD1. This CDR3 contains 15 residues. Trimming took 6 bases from V and 3 from J; bases not matched to a gene: 7. Germline CDR1 MNHEY, CDR2 SVGAGI. CDR3 in amino acids: CASRMTGADNQPQHF. In DNA form, the CDR3 reads TGTGCCAGCAGAATGACAGGGGCCGACAATCAGCCCCAGCATTTT.

The chain carries TRBV23-1 and TRBJ2-2; 10 bases map to TRBD1. TRBV23-1 is an open reading frame whose function is uncertain. CDR3 length: 18 amino acids. V shed 0 bases and J 7 bases; nucleotides not matched to a gene: 11. This CDR3 is CASSQSTWDRGRYGELFF. The CDR3 region has the DNA TGCGCCAGCAGTCAATCCACGTGGGACAGGGGAAGGTACGGGGAGCTGTTTTTT.

This clone was picked up one time. The CDR3 loop reads CASSHLSVGQGMVGANVLTF. CDR3 nucleotide sequence: TGTGCCAGCAGCCATCTTAGTGTCGGACAGGGTATGGTTGGGGCCAACGTCCTGACTTTC. This sequence joins TRBV13 and TRBJ2-6, with 8 bases fitting TRBD1. The J segment lost 3 bases and the V segment lost 5 bases, leaving 18 bases of the junction unmatched. The CDR3 consists of 20 residues. CDR1 and CDR2 (germline): PRHDT, FYEKMQ (reference sequence).

The V gene is TRBV18, the J gene TRBJ1-1, with unresolved D. Germline V CDR1 and CDR2: KGHSH, LQKENI. The CDR3 is 13 amino acids. Trimming pared 3 bases from V and 1 base from J, leaving 6 bases between. Here the CDR3 DNA reads TGTGCCAGCTCACCGGGCCAGAACACTGAAGCTTTCTTT. Its translation is CASSPGQNTEAFF.